Detailed here is one TCR beta chain. The CDR3 end falls 3 residues outside the read, so it is completed with the germline J gene. The sample is drawn from a study of T cells in women clearing cervical HPV infection. V dropped 1 base and J dropped 8 bases, with 15 bases sitting between them. This CDR3 has 15 amino acids. The germline CDR1 and CDR2 sequences are LGHNT and FRNRAP. Assay used: immunoSEQ multiplex PCR; TCRdb lists only in-frame clones, some missing. With about 30,000 clones in the sample, the ten largest clones hold under 7.5%. The source material was blood buffy coat. The rearrangement links TRBV12-5 to TRBJ2-1; possibly TRBD1 for D (5 bases). The TCR comes from a woman aged 18 to 75 with a cervical HPV16 infection that either progressed to CIN3+ or cleared (not recorded which). CDR3: CASGLDTGGWDEQFF. The CDR3 DNA, read in part, is TGTGCTAGTGGTTTGGACACAGGCGGTTGGGATGAG.